Presented here are 24 T cell receptor beta chains from one specimen sequenced in a study of blood T cell repertoires in COVID-19. TCRdb's copy holds only in-frame clones and misses some; the assay was immunoSEQ multiplex PCR. The sample yields 61,000 or so clones, more than 60% seen once. Sequencing was performed on peripheral blood. The receptors were gathered from a woman between 65 and 79 years old with acute or convalescent COVID-19.

This rearrangement joins TRBV20-1 to TRBJ1-2, with D maybe TRBD1 (5 bases). This CDR3 spans 11 amino acids. CDR1 and CDR2 from the germline V gene are DFQATT and SNEGSKA (reference sequence). Trimming left V 3 bases short and J 8 bases short, with 10 bases between. The CDR3 region has the DNA TGCAGTGCTAGCGTGGGGCCGGGCTACACCTTC. Translation gives CSASVGPGYTF.

J is TRBJ2-6 and V is TRBV4-3, with 8 bases matching TRBD2. The CDR3 contains 17 residues. Germline trimming cut 3 bases from V and 1 base from J; bases unmatched to any gene: 5. Germline V lookup: CDR1 LGHNA, CDR2 YSLEER. CDR3 in DNA: TGCGCCAGCAGCCAGGACGGGGGGGTTTCTGGGGCCAACGTCCTGACTTTC. Its protein is CASSQDGGVSGANVLTF.

This clone was counted a few times. This chain links TRBV2 with TRBJ1-1; 7 bases line up with TRBD1. The junction had 13 bases not matched to a gene; V was cut back by 5 bases and J by 1 base. Germline lookup yields CDR1 SNHLY and CDR2 FYNNEI. CDR3 size: 17 residues. In nucleotides, the CDR3 is TGTGCCAGCAGTCTATCCCCGGGACAGCTCACGAACACTGAAGCTTTCTTT. Translated: CASSLSPGQLTNTEAFF.

The V call is TRBV29-1, the J call TRBJ1-4; 10 bases are a match to TRBD1. There are 13 residues in the CDR3. Germline CDR1 SQVTM, CDR2 ANQGSEA. V lost 5 bases and J lost 7; bases outside the gene matches: 4. Here the CDR3 reads CSVLDRGGEKLFF. CDR3 DNA sequence: TGCAGCGTTTTGGACAGGGGGGGTGAAAAACTGTTTTTT.

This clone occurred once. The gene calls are TRBV28 and TRBJ2-1; 7 bases align to TRBD2. V was clipped by 6 bases and J by 2 bases; unmatched bases: 7. Germline V CDR1 and CDR2: MDHEN, SYDVKM. This CDR3 is built from 15 residues. DNA of the CDR3: TGTGCCAGCAGCAAACTCGGGACTACCTACAATGAGCAGTTCTTC. As protein: CASSKLGTTYNEQFF.

Regarding this clone: This specimen includes other DNA sequences encoding the same CDR3. This rearrangement joins TRBV10-3 to TRBJ1-1, with TRBD1 matching over 10 bases. The trim removed 10 bases at V and 5 bases at J, leaving 10 bases unmatched. The germline V gene encodes CDR1 ENHRY and CDR2 SYGVKD. There are 14 residues in the CDR3. The CDR3 bases are TGTGCCAGCCTTCTGGACAGGGGGGGAACTGAAGCTTTCTTT. Amino acids: CASLLDRGGTEAFF.

CDR3: CASSALREDTQYF. The CDR3 DNA reads TGTGCCAGCAGCGCCCTCAGGGAAGATACGCAGTATTTT. The chain combines TRBV7-3 with TRBJ2-3; D perhaps matches TRBD1 (5 bases). CDR1 is SGHTA, CDR2 FQGTGA, per germline. Trimming cost V 5 bases and J 5 bases, with 11 bases left between them. The CDR3 runs 13 residues.

CDR3 protein: CASSLEAWAGGLFF. The CDR3 nucleotides read TGTGCCAGCAGCTTAGAGGCATGGGCGGGGGGTCTGTTCTTC. The rearrangement uses TRBV11-2 and TRBJ2-1; 8 bases align to TRBD2. The V gene end was trimmed by 0 bases and the J gene end by 15 bases; junction bases not matched to a gene: 10. From germline, CDR1 is SGHAT and CDR2 FQNNGV. The CDR3 totals 14 residues. Looking up the rest from reference TRBV11-2 and TRBJ2-1 gives the full variable domain: EAGVAQSPRYKIIEKRQSVAFWCNPISGHATLYWYQQILGQGPKLLIQFQNNGVVDDSQLPKDRFSAERLKGVDSTLKIQPAKLEDSAVYLCASSLEAWAGGLFFGPGTRLTVL.

The CDR3 coding sequence is TGTGCCAGCAGTTTCGGGGATTCACCCCTCCACTTT. It specifies CASSFGDSPLHF. This rearrangement joins TRBV6-5 to TRBJ1-6; no reliable D call. V was clipped by 4 bases and J by 8 bases, with 6 bases between them. Germline CDR1 is MNHEY and CDR2 is SVGAGI. The CDR3 runs 12 residues.

The J gene is TRBJ2-3, the V gene TRBV2; 9 bases align to TRBD2. The length of the CDR3 is 18 residues. V gave up 1 base and J gave up 4 bases; unmatched junction bases: 12. Per germline, CDR1 SNHLY and CDR2 FYNNEI. The CDR3 loop is CASSEERTGLAYADTQYF. The DNA for the CDR3 is TGTGCCAGCAGTGAAGAAAGAACAGGACTAGCGTATGCAGATACGCAGTATTTT.

The chain links TRBV19 to TRBJ2-1, with 10 bases that match TRBD1. The V and J ends lost 7 bases and 8 bases, in that order; junction bases with no gene match: 5. The CDR3 sequence is 13 residues long. The germline gives CDR1 LNHDA, CDR2 SQIVND (reference sequence). The CDR3 spells CASTPDRGDEQFF. DNA for the CDR3: TGTGCCAGTACCCCGGACAGGGGGGATGAGCAGTTCTTC. Looking up the rest from reference TRBV19 and TRBJ2-1 gives the full variable domain: DGGITQSPKYLFRKEGQNVTLSCEQNLNHDAMYWYRQDPGQGLRLIYYSQIVNDFQKGDIAEGYSVSREKKESFPLTVTSAQKNPTAFYLCASTPDRGDEQFFGPGTRLTVL.

CDR3 amino acids: CASSPTSGSYNEQFF. CDR3 bases: TGTGCCAGCTCACCGACTAGCGGCTCCTACAATGAGCAGTTCTTC. The chain employs TRBV18 and TRBJ2-1; 9 nucleotides agree with TRBD2. V lost 3 bases to trimming and J lost 0 bases; unmatched junction nucleotides: 0. The CDR3 runs 15 residues. In germline, CDR1 is KGHSH, CDR2 LQKENI.

The rearrangement links TRBV19 to TRBJ2-7, with D tentatively TRBD1 (6 bases). Germline lookup yields CDR1 LNHDA and CDR2 SQIVND (reference sequence). The CDR3 runs 14 residues. V was trimmed by 4 bases and J by 2 bases, leaving 12 bases between them. CDR3 coding DNA: TGTGCCAGTAGTAATACCGGACAGACCTACGAGCAGTACTTC. Protein: CASSNTGQTYEQYF.

The rearrangement joins TRBV5-8 to TRBJ1-6, with TRBD1 as a possible D gene (5 bases). V lost 4 bases to trimming and J lost 5 bases, with 7 bases between them. Germline CDR1 and CDR2: SGHTS and YDEGEE. The CDR3 contains 13 residues. In nucleotides, the CDR3 is TGTGCCAGCAGCGACAGAGATAATTCACCCCTCCACTTT. It specifies CASSDRDNSPLHF.

J is TRBJ1-6 and V is TRBV21-1. TRBV21-1 represents a pseudogene. The CDR3 is made up of 13 amino acids. CDR3: CASSRGVNSPLHF. The CDR3, as DNA: TGTGCCAGCAGCAGGGGGGTTAATTCACCCCTCCACTTT.

This sequence joins TRBV6-1 and TRBJ2-1; 11 nucleotides match TRBD2. Germline V gives CDR1 MNHNS, CDR2 SASEGT. The J segment lost 10 bases and the V segment lost 1 base, leaving 12 bases of the junction unmatched. This CDR3 spans 17 amino acids. The CDR3 loop is CASSEELAGAAKEEQFF. CDR3 in DNA: TGTGCCAGCAGTGAAGAACTAGCGGGGGCTGCTAAGGAGGAGCAGTTCTTC.

The count of this clone is one. The chain has TRBV15 and TRBJ2-1, with D tentatively TRBD2 (6 bases). The CDR3 length is 15 residues. Per the germline V gene, CDR1 is LNHNV and CDR2 is YYDKDF (reference sequence). The V end lost 1 base, the J end lost 6 bases, and 13 bases lay between the germline ends. The CDR3, as DNA: TGTGCCACCAGCAGAGGACCGGGAGAAAGCAATGAGCAGTTCTTC. It is translated as CATSRGPGESNEQFF.

CDR3 loop: CASSVDPTGSQPQHF. The CDR3 nucleotides are TGTGCCAGCAGCGTAGATCCGACAGGATCTCAGCCCCAGCATTTT. The gene calls are TRBV9 and TRBJ1-5; D is perhaps TRBD1 (6 bases). The CDR3 has 15 residues. V was pared by 0 bases and J by 6 bases, with 13 bases between. CDR1 is SGDLS and CDR2 is YYNGEE in the germline V gene.

The rearrangement joins TRBV5-4 to TRBJ1-2, with 10 bases fitting TRBD1. Per the germline V gene, CDR1 is SGHNT and CDR2 is YYREEE (reference sequence). The CDR3 is 16 amino acids. J lost 4 bases, V lost 1 base, and 7 bases had no gene match. CDR3 nucleotides: TGTGCCAGCAGCTTGCGGGTGGGGACAGGGGCCTATGGCTACACCTTC. Translated: CASSLRVGTGAYGYTF.

The V gene is TRBV27, the J gene TRBJ1-1; 10 bases are shared with TRBD1. The germline gives CDR1 MNHEY, CDR2 SMNVEV (reference sequence). V was pared by 5 bases and J by 0 bases, with 3 bases of the junction left unmatched. The CDR3 contains 15 residues. The CDR3 coding sequence is TGTGCCAGCAGTCCCGGGACAGGGGTGAACACTGAAGCTTTCTTT. The encoded protein is CASSPGTGVNTEAFF.

The V gene is TRBV10-3, the J gene TRBJ1-3; 7 nucleotides align to TRBD1. Trimming took 10 bases from V and 4 from J; bases not matched to a gene: 10. CDR3 length: 14 residues. CDR1 is ENHRY and CDR2 is SYGVKD in the germline V gene. For the CDR3, the DNA is TGTGCCACTAGACAGGGAACTGACGGAAACACCATATATTTT. Its translation: CATRQGTDGNTIYF.

This chain connects TRBV4-3 to TRBJ1-2; 7 bases are a match to TRBD1. CDR1 and CDR2 from the germline V gene are LGHNA and YSLEER. CDR3 length equals 15 residues. The trim removed 4 bases at V and 5 bases at J, leaving 10 bases unmatched. In DNA form, the CDR3 reads TGCGCCAGCAGCCCCGGGCTGACAGGGCGATATGGCTACACCTTC. The encoded protein is CASSPGLTGRYGYTF.

The chain has TRBV5-4 and TRBJ1-2, with TRBD1 matching over 7 bases. Unmatched junction bases numbered 3, after V lost 4 bases and J lost 3 bases. CDR1 and CDR2 (germline): SGHNT, YYREEE (reference sequence). CDR3 length equals 13 residues. The CDR3 bases are TGTGCCAGCAGCGGGGACAGCTACTATGGCTACACCTTC. Protein sequence: CASSGDSYYGYTF.

CDR3 protein: CASSKETGGRETQYF. DNA of the CDR3: TGTGCCAGCAGCAAAGAGACAGGGGGGAGAGAGACCCAGTACTTC. The chain has TRBV21-1 and TRBJ2-5; the D call TRBD1 from the table was never checked on the DNA. TRBV21-1 is a pseudogene segment. The CDR3 has 15 amino acids.